This T cell receptor (beta chain) was captured in a study of blood T cells in healthy people across ages (dated by TCRdb to between 2015 and 2016). The study in broad terms: In model experiments, template switching captured about one uniquely barcoded TCR beta cDNA molecule for every two T cells. The study measured age-related changes in TCR beta repertoire diversity using deep sequencing normalized with unique cDNA molecular identifiers. Four age groups were formed from the donors: young (average approximately 15 years), middle-aged (around 41), aged (62) and long-lived (more than 75). To avoid experimental bias, donors of different ages were spread randomly across the sequencing lanes. Two additional independent replicas of 1 million unique cDNA reads from the same blood draw were analyzed for two donors (one aged 18 to 29 and one aged 80 or older). General findings and caveats noted by the study authors: Because the CMV infection status of the donors was unknown, age-related changes in expanded clonotypes may potentially have been confounded. Because profiling used bulk unsorted PBMCs, naive and antigen-experienced compartments could not be compared conclusively. The percentage of naive T cells measured by flow cytometry correlated strongly with observed TCR beta diversity. Compared with the aged group, the long-lived group had more naive CD4+ T cells, fewer expanded clones and increased TCR diversity, a pattern suggesting age selection. Total diversity estimates from one million sequenced T cells were considered lower bounds and underestimates. As age increased, observed TCR beta diversity per million T cells dropped in a roughly linear way, and a significant reduction was already evident by age roughly 40.

As concerns this clonotype: Its antigen is not yet known. No clone much larger than this one lies a single base away; base qualities are absent.

The donors were roughly 40 Caucasian individuals from Russia, aged roughly 6 to 90 years, who were systemically healthy. Ten milliliters of peripheral blood were collected from each donor into EDTA-treated Vacutainer tubes. PBMCs were isolated by Ficoll-Paque density-gradient centrifugation, with at least 6.5 million obtained per sample. Total RNA, at least 6 micrograms per sample, was extracted from PBMCs with Trizol reagent. For every donor, flow cytometry on a PBMC aliquot measured the percentage of naive CD45RAhigh/CD27high T cells. The library came from 5' RACE. These reads were obtained on an Illumina HiSeq 2500. A second PCR of roughly 7 to 11 cycles was performed with a sample-barcoded 5' primer and a J-beta primer mix. A unique molecular identifier was introduced onto each TCR beta cDNA molecule by a template-switch 5' adaptor carrying 12 random nucleotides. Each sample yielded at least 2.5 million CDR3-containing paired-end reads. First-strand cDNA was synthesized from all RNA with the Mint cDNA synthesis kit, primed by a TRBC-specific oligonucleotide. Following uracil-DNA glycosylase treatment, all cDNA underwent a first 18-cycle PCR with the universal primers M1SS and BC2_uni_R. The published analysis was carried out like this. For normalization, 1 million high-quality reads were randomly selected from each sample, with every read carrying a distinct molecular identifier. Reads with shared molecular identifiers were discarded instead of being binned into consensus sequences. MiTCR, with a Q25 quality threshold and the strictest error-elimination algorithm, was used for CDR3 identification, clonotype clustering and error correction. Lower-bound total TCR beta diversity was estimated with a nonparametric unseen species model using Euler transformation. The public reads were reprocessed in TCRdb via fastp at Q25 and MiXCR, keeping in-frame beta chains. Each entry merges the rows of one CDR3 protein and shows their most common DNA and genes. The V and J calls come from TCRdb's annotation, not from the publication. For this sample there are more than 1.4 million distinct CDR3 sequences; roughly 40% appear just once. Roughly 7.9% of the sample belongs to the ten largest clones.

The source material was blood. This clonotype was obtained from a woman younger than 30 in good health.

This receptor has the CDR3 CSAKDKGANYGYTF. The DNA is as follows: TGCAGTGCTAAGGATAAAGGGGCGAACTATGGCTACACCTTC. Here the chain combines TRBV20-1 and TRBJ1-2, and perhaps TRBD1 as D gene, on 5 matching bases. The CDR3 spans 14 residues, from the cysteine through the phenylalanine. Only the CDR3 DNA is retained, 42 bases long and in frame from the first base. V was cut back by 4 bases and J by 2 bases, leaving a gap of 14 bases between them. Reading the germline V gene (reference sequence) gives CDR1 DFQATT and CDR2 SNEGSKA.